Reported below is one T cell receptor (beta chain). The CDR3 is 14 residues long. Germline V lookup: CDR1 SGHTA, CDR2 FQGNSA. The V and J ends lost 3 bases and 8 bases, in that order; junction bases with no gene match: 7. Original analysis: Nucleated cell counts were estimated from reference gene primer amplification. Produced via immunoSEQ multiplex PCR; TCRdb's table is partial and in-frame only. V, J and clone size derive from that table, while D and trimming were established from the DNA sequence. The sample has 85,000 to 90,000 clones, around 88% seen once; the top ten hold 1.2%. This specimen comes from a study of blood T cell repertoires in COVID-19. In the study overall: Acute and convalescent COVID-19 specimens originated in the United States, Italy and Spain. PBMCs, B-cell-depleted T cells, or T cells were the source of the cDNA or gDNA that made up the material.

This chain joins TRBV7-2 and TRBJ2-1, with 7 bases aligning to TRBD1. This TCR was recovered from a man aged 80 or over with active or convalescent COVID-19. Sequenced sample: peripheral blood. The CDR3 loop reads CASSFYRGSDEQFF. CDR3 nucleotide sequence: TGTGCCAGCAGCTTCTACAGGGGTTCCGATGAGCAGTTCTTC.